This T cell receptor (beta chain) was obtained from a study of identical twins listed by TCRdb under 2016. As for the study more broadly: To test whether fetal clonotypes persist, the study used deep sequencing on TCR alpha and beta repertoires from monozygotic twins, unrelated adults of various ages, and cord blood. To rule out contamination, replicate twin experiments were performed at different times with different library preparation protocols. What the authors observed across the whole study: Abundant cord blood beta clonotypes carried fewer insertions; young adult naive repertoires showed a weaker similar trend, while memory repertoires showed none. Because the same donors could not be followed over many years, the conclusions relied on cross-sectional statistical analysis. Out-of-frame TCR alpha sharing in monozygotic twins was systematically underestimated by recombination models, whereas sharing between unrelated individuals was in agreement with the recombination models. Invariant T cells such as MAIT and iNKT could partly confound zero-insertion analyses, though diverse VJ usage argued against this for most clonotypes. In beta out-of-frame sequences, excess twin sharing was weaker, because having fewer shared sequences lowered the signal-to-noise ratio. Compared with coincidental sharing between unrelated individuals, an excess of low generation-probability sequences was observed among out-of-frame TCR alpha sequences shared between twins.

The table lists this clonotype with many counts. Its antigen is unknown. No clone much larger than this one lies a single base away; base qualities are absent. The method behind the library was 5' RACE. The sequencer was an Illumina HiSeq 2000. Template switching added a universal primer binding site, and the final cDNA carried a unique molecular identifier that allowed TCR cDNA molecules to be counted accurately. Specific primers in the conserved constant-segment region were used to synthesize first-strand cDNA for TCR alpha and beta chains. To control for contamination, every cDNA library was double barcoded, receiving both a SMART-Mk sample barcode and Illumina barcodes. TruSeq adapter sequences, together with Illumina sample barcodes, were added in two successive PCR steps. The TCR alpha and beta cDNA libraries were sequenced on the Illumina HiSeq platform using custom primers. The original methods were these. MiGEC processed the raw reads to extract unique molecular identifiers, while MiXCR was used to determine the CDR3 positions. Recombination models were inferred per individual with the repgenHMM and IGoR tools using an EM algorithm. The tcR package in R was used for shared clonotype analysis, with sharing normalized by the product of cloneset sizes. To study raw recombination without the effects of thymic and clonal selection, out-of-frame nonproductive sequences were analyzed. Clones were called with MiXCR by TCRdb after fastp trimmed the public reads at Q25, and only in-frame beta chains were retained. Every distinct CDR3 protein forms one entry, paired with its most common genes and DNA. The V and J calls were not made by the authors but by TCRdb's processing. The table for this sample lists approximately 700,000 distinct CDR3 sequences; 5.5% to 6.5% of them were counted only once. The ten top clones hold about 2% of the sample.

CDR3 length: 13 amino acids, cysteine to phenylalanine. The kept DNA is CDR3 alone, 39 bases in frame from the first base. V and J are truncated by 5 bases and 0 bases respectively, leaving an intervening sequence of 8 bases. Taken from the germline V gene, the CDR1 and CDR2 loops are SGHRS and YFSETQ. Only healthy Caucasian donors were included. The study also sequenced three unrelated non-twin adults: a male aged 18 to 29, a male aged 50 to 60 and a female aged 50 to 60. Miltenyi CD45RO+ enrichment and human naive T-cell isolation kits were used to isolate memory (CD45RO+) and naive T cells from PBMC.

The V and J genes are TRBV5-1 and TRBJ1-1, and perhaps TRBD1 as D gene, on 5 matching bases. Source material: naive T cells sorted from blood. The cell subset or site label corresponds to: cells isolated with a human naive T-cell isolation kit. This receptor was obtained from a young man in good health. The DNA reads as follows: TGCGCCAGCAGGATGGGGCTGAACACTGAAGCTTTCTTT. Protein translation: CASRMGLNTEAFF.